This T cell receptor beta chain was captured in a study of cytomegalovirus exposure and HLA in healthy donors. The PCR was carried out with 60 Vbeta primers and 13 Jbeta primers. Here immunoSEQ multiplex PCR was the method, and the copy in TCRdb shows in-frame clones only, minus some. Of roughly 120,000 clones in the sample, over 65% are singletons; the top ten hold roughly 0.82%. The CDR3 is made up of 11 amino acids. Trimming shortened V by 3 bases and J by 6 bases, and 7 bases separated the two germline ends. Germline-derived CDR1 and CDR2 are GTSNPN and SVGIG (reference sequence). The sequence came from a woman between 25 and 40 years old in good health and CMV-seronegative. The V and J genes are TRBV30 and TRBJ2-3, with D uncertain. The sample comprised PBMCs. This chain's CDR3 is CAWRKEDTQYF. Written as DNA, the CDR3 is TGTGCCTGGAGGAAGGAGGATACGCAGTATTTT.